The source of this T cell receptor (beta chain) is a study of blood T cell repertoires in COVID-19. Study-level information: The samples span acute and convalescent COVID-19 from the United States, Italy and Spain. Nucleic acid was either cDNA or gDNA, and it came from T cells, B-cell-depleted T cells, or PBMCs.

How the authors handled the data: Amplifying reference gene primers gave estimates of nucleated cell counts. The data were produced by immunoSEQ multiplex PCR, yet TCRdb's version contains in-frame clones alone and is incomplete. D and trimming come from the DNA, and the V and J calls and clone size come from that table. Among a few hundred thousand clones listed, around four fifths were seen once. The V gene lost 10 bases and the J gene lost 6 bases, with 24 bases spanning the gap. The CDR3 covers 15 residues. Germline V gene sequence: CDR1 MNHNY, CDR2 SVGAGI (reference sequence). The rearrangement joins TRBV6-6 to TRBJ1-2; no reliable D call. This clonotype originated in a man aged 30-40 years with active or convalescent COVID-19. The sample consisted of peripheral blood. CDR3 sequence reads: CATTGSARLANGYTF. The CDR3 DNA is TGTGCCACCACGGGGAGTGCCCGACTGGCAAATGGCTACACCTTC.